This T cell receptor (beta chain) was recovered during a study of cytomegalovirus exposure and HLA in healthy donors. General study points: Later genetic work tied a missense DCLRE1C variant to beta-chain V and J trimming.

PCR employed 60 Vbeta and 13 Jbeta primers. The table came from immunoSEQ multiplex PCR; TCRdb's copy has only in-frame clones and leaves some out. The profile covers approximately 220,000 clones, with 76% appearing a single time and 0.63% taken by the ten largest. As to this clone: The target antigen is unknown.

This CDR3 contains 17 residues. Germline lookup yields CDR1 MNHEY and CDR2 SMNVEV (reference sequence). V lost 0 bases and J lost 2; bases outside the gene matches: 5. Sequencing was performed on PBMCs. The chain combines TRBV27 with TRBJ2-1; 9 bases line up with TRBD2. This clonotype originated in a young man in good health and CMV-seronegative. The CDR3 DNA is TGTGCCAGCAGTTTATCCGCCAGGACTAGCGCCTACAATGAGCAGTTCTTC. It translates to CASSLSARTSAYNEQFF.